This is a list of T cell receptor beta chains from one sample in a study of T cell responses to AZD1222 COVID-19 vaccine. Method: immunoSEQ multiplex PCR; TCRdb's copy keeps in-frame clones and lacks some. The sample has under 110,000 clones, roughly 90% seen once. The material was peripheral blood, obtained on day 0 of AZD1222 vaccination. The receptors stem from an adult in good health. Both conserved end residues are part of each CDR3. A D gene is named only where the DNA matches it firmly. Where a row states a size, it is once, few, many or the class of an expanded clone; other rows omit it.

TRBV7-3,20,-,-,TRBJ2-6,TGTGCCAGCACCCCCCGGTCGGCCCCAGGCCTAGGCTCTGGGGCCAACGTCCTGACTTTC,CASTPRSAPGLGSGANVLTF
TRBV7-2,14,-,-,TRBJ1-6,TGTGCCAGCAGCCCGACAGCGTATAATTCACCCCTCCACTTT,CASSPTAYNSPLHF
TRBV5-1,12,-,-,TRBJ2-3,TGCGCCAGCAGCTTGCTGCCAGATACGCAGTATTTT,CASSLLPDTQYF
TRBV9,14,-,-,TRBJ1-2,TGTGCCAGCAGCGGAAGAGGGGGAAGGAGTGGCTACACCTTC,CASSGRGGRSGYTF
TRBV6-6,15,-,-,TRBJ2-1,TGTGCCAGCAGTTACGACGTCCCAAGGGGCGATGAGCAGTTCTTC,CASSYDVPRGDEQFF
TRBV4-1,15,-,-,TRBJ2-1,TGCGCCAGCAGCCAACAGCGGAACTCCTACAATGAGCAGTTCTTC,CASSQQRNSYNEQFF
TRBV7-3,15,TRBD2,-,TRBJ2-1,TGTGCCAGCACCGACGCACTAGCGGGAGCCAATGAGCAGTTCTTC,CASTDALAGANEQFF
TRBV7-9,13,TRBD2,-,TRBJ2-3,TGTGCCAGCAGCCGGACTAGCGGAGGTGCGCAGTATTTT,CASSRTSGGAQYF
TRBV5-6,16,-,-,TRBJ2-2,TGTGCCAGCAGCTTGCCGCGCGAGGTATTATCCGGGGAGCTGTTTTTT,CASSLPREVLSGELFF
TRBV10-3,13,-,-,TRBJ2-5,TGTGCCATCAACACACAGGGCCAAGAGACCCAGTACTTC,CAINTQGQETQYF
TRBV7-6,12,-,-,TRBJ2-7,TGTGCCAGCAGCTTGACCCCGGGGGTCCAGTACTTC,CASSLTPGVQYF
TRBV10-1,15,TRBD2,few,TRBJ2-3,TGCGCCAGCAGTGACGGCGGGAGAGAGACAGATACGCAGTATTTT,CASSDGGRETDTQYF
TRBV5-5,16,TRBD2,-,TRBJ2-2,TGTGCCAGCAGCTCTCTAGCGGGAGGGCGCACCGGGGAGCTGTTTTTT,CASSSLAGGRTGELFF
TRBV3-1/TRBV3-2,14,-,-,TRBJ1-4,TGTGCCAGCAGTCAAAAGGGGGGCCCAGGGAAACTGTTTTTT,CASSQKGGPGKLFF
TRBV10-2,15,-,-,TRBJ1-3,TGCGCCAGCAGCATCCGACAGTACTCTGGAAACACCATATATTTT,CASSIRQYSGNTIYF
TRBV2,16,TRBD2,-,TRBJ2-2,TGTGCCACAGGCGGGCTAGCGGGAGCTTTTGCCGGGGAGCTGTTTTTT,CATGGLAGAFAGELFF
TRBV7-2,13,-,-,TRBJ1-4,TGTGCCAGCAGCTCCTACACGAATGAAAAACTGTTTTTT,CASSSYTNEKLFF
TRBV4-2,18,TRBD1,-,TRBJ2-5,TGTGCCAGCAGCCAAGAGGACAGGGGGCCCCTTCTGCAAGAGACCCAGTACTTC,CASSQEDRGPLLQETQYF
TRBV4-1,17,-,-,TRBJ2-1,TGCGCCAGCAGCCAAGATCTGCGTGTTAGCTCCTACAATGAGCAGTTCTTC,CASSQDLRVSSYNEQFF
TRBV19,12,TRBD1,-,TRBJ1-1,TGTGCCAGTAGCCCGGGACAGGCTGAAGCTTTCTTT,CASSPGQAEAFF